This TCR beta chain was found in a study of T cells in Graves' hyperthyroidism and ophthalmopathy. The study, taken as a whole, reports: Most clonotypes expanded in the thyroid (above 0.001) were also present in blood.

At least ten counts were recorded for this clonotype. What it recognizes is unknown. Trimming took 2 bases from V and 2 from J; bases not matched to a gene: 11. Looked up from germline, CDR1 is MDHEN and CDR2 is SYDVKM. The CDR3 totals 18 residues. At least 3 on the Clinical Activity Score was recorded for ophthalmopathy patients, who also had NOSPECS grade at least 4 and duration under 3 months. About 10 ml of fresh peripheral blood supplied the PBMCs. Amplified TCR beta CDR3 regions derived from RNA transcripts. In the first-round RT-PCR of the TCR CDR3, the HTBI primer set was used. TCRdb processed the multiplex PCR reads anew with MiXCR; each CDR3 protein has one entry. The top ten clones hold approximately 29% of a sample with fewer than 400,000 distinct CDR3 sequences, over 12% of them seen once.

The sequence was collected from a man aged 50 or older with Graves' ophthalmopathy. The sample was blood. The V and J genes are TRBV28 and TRBJ2-7, with 11 bases that match TRBD2. The CDR3, as DNA: TGTGCCAGCAGTTTAGGGATTACTAGCGGGAGATCCCCCTACGAGCAGTACTTC. Amino acids: CASSLGITSGRSPYEQYF. Full variable domain (outside the CDR3, taken from reference TRBV28 and TRBJ2-7): DVKVTQSSRYLVKRTGEKVFLECVQDMDHENMFWYRQDPGLGLRLIYFSYDVKMKEKGDIPEGYSVSREKKERFSLILESASTNQTSMYLCASSLGITSGRSPYEQYFGPGTRLTVT.